This is a list of T cell receptor beta chains from one sample in a study of T cell responses to AZD1222 COVID-19 vaccine. Libraries were prepared by immunoSEQ multiplex PCR; TCRdb keeps only in-frame clonotypes and omits some of them. This table holds 150,000 to 200,000 clones, 85% to 90% found once. The sample was peripheral blood, taken on day 0 of AZD1222 vaccination. These TCRs come from an adult in good health. Both conserved end residues are part of each CDR3. The order of the fields is J gene, V gene, clone size, D gene, CDR3 DNA, CDR3 protein. A D gene is named only where the DNA matches it firmly. Clone size is given for some rows only: seen once, a few or many times, or a class if the clone is expanded.

J: TRBJ2-3
V: TRBV10-2
size: -
D: -
DNA: TGCGCCAGCAGTGAAATGGGCGGGGGCCTAAGGGATACGCAGTATTTT
CDR3: CASSEMGGGLRDTQYF

J: TRBJ2-7
V: TRBV13
size: -
D: -
DNA: TGTGCCAGCAGCTTAGAGGAGGACGAGCAGTACTTC
CDR3: CASSLEEDEQYF

J: TRBJ1-2
V: TRBV19
size: -
D: -
DNA: TGTGCCAGTTGGGAACCGGGTTCCCCTAACTATGGCTACACCTTC
CDR3: CASWEPGSPNYGYTF

J: TRBJ2-1
V: TRBV27
size: -
D: -
DNA: TGTGCCAGCAGTCCCCACGGGGATGAGCAGTTCTTC
CDR3: CASSPHGDEQFF

J: TRBJ1-5
V: TRBV19
size: -
D: -
DNA: TGTGCCAGTAGTAGGGTACCCTACGGCAATCAGCCCCAGCATTTT
CDR3: CASSRVPYGNQPQHF

J: TRBJ2-3
V: TRBV27
size: -
D: -
DNA: TGTGCCAGCAGTTTATCGGCCCCCTACGCAGATACGCAGTATTTT
CDR3: CASSLSAPYADTQYF

J: TRBJ2-7
V: TRBV6-5
size: -
D: -
DNA: TGTGCCAGCACCTCTGGGATGGGGCAGTACTTC
CDR3: CASTSGMGQYF

J: TRBJ1-2
V: TRBV6-5
size: -
D: -
DNA: TGTGCCAGCAGTTCTACTCTAGGGCTGGGGGGCCATGGCTACACCTTC
CDR3: CASSSTLGLGGHGYTF

J: TRBJ2-7
V: TRBV6-5
size: -
D: TRBD1
DNA: TGTGCCAGCAGTTACGGGACAGGGAAATACGAGCAGTACTTC
CDR3: CASSYGTGKYEQYF

J: TRBJ1-1
V: TRBV18
size: -
D: -
DNA: TGTGCCAGCTCCCAAAGACAGATGAACACTGAAGCTTTCTTT
CDR3: CASSQRQMNTEAFF

J: TRBJ1-1
V: TRBV18
size: -
D: -
DNA: TGTGCCAGCTCAACTCGAGAATCGGGTGCCAACACTGAAGCTTTCTTT
CDR3: CASSTRESGANTEAFF

J: TRBJ1-1
V: TRBV7-9
size: -
D: -
DNA: TGTGCCAGCAGTACGACAGTTAAAGCTTTCTTT
CDR3: CASSTTVKAFF

J: TRBJ1-2
V: TRBV2
size: -
D: -
DNA: TGTGCCAGCAGTGAACTAGAGGGCTACACCTTC
CDR3: CASSELEGYTF

J: TRBJ1-2
V: TRBV6-5
size: once
D: -
DNA: TGTGCCAGCAGTTACTCGAGTAGGGATGGCTACACCTTC
CDR3: CASSYSSRDGYTF